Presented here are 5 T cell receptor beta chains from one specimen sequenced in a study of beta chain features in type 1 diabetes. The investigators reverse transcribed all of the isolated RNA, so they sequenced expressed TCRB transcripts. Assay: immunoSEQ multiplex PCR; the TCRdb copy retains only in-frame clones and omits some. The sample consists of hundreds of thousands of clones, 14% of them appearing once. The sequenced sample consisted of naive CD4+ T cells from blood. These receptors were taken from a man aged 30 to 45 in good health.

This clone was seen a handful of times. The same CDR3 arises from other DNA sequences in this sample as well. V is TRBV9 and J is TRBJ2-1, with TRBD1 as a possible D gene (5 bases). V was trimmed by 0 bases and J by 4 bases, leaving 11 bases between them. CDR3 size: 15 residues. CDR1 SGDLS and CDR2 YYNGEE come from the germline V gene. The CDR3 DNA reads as TGTGCCAGCAGCGTAGTAGGTGACAGTTACAATGAGCAGTTCTTC. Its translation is CASSVVGDSYNEQFF.

CDR3 nucleotide sequence: TGCGCCAGCAGCGAAAGGGGGCATAGCTACGAGCAGTACGTC. This translates into CASSERGHSYEQYV. This sequence joins TRBV5-1 and TRBJ2-7; 7 nucleotides line up with TRBD1. V trimming: 4 bases; J trimming: 3 bases; junction bases outside the gene matches: 7. CDR1 is SGHRS, CDR2 YFSETQ, per germline. The CDR3 is 14 residues long.

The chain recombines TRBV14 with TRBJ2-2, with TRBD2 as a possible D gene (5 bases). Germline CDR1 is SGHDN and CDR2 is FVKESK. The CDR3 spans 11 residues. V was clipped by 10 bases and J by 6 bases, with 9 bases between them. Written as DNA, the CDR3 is TGTGCCAAGGAGGAGTCCGGGGAGCTGTTTTTT. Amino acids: CAKEESGELFF.

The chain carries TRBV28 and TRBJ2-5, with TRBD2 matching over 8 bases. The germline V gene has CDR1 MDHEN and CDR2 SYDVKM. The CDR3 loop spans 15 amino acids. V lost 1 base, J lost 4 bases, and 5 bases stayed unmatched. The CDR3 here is CASSLLSLAGETQYF. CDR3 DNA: TGTGCCAGCAGTTTATTAAGTCTAGCGGGAGAGACCCAGTACTTC.

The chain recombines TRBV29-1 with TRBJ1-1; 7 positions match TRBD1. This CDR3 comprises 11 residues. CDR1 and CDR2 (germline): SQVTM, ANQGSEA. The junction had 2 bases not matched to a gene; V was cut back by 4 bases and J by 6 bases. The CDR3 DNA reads TGCAGCGTTGCTGGACAGGCTGAAGCTTTCTTT. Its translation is CSVAGQAEAFF.